This entry lists 26 T cell receptor beta chains sequenced from one sample in a study of early T cells in non-severe SARS-CoV-2 infection. TCRdb reanalysed the 5' RACE reads using MiXCR and keeps one entry per CDR3 protein. The sample records about 49,000 distinct CDR3 sequences, less than 4.5% being singletons. Sequencing was carried out using whole blood. Source of these receptors: an adult who was a healthcare worker with PCR-confirmed SARS-CoV-2 infection or an uninfected control (not recorded which).

This clonotype was seen many times. V and J are TRBV6-5 and TRBJ1-2; D possibly corresponds to TRBD1 (5 bases). The CDR3 runs 15 residues. V lost 6 bases to trimming and J lost 0 bases, with 14 bases between them. CDR1 and CDR2 from the germline V gene are MNHEY and SVGAGI. The CDR3 here is CASRFSGTANYGYTF. The CDR3, as DNA: TGTGCCAGCAGGTTTTCCGGGACGGCTAACTATGGCTACACCTTC.

Ten or more counts support this clonotype. The CDR3 here is CAINAYQNNEQFF. In DNA form, the CDR3 reads TGTGCCATCAACGCCTATCAAAACAATGAGCAGTTCTTC. The chain couples TRBV10-3 to TRBJ2-1; D remains ambiguous. The CDR3 is 13 residues long. V lost 7 bases and J lost 5, with 12 bases in between. The germline CDR1 and CDR2 sequences are ENHRY and SYGVKD.

In its sample, this clonotype was seen many times. CDR3 in amino acids: CSARSLSSYEQYF. In DNA form, the CDR3 reads TGCAGTGCTAGATCACTGAGCTCCTACGAGCAGTACTTC. The V call is TRBV20-1, the J call TRBJ2-7; D remains ambiguous. There are 13 residues in the CDR3. The germline V and J ends were trimmed by 2 bases and 0 bases, with 8 bases remaining between them. CDR1 and CDR2 (germline): DFQATT, SNEGSKA (reference sequence).

This clonotype was detected many times. This chain joins TRBV7-9 and TRBJ2-1; no reliable D call. V gave up 6 bases and J gave up 7 bases, with 10 bases separating them. The CDR3 runs to 12 residues. Germline V gene lookup returns CDR1 SEHNR and CDR2 FQNEAQ (reference sequence). The CDR3 bases are TGTGCCAGCAGTGACCGGCGGAATGAGCAGTTCTTC. It translates to CASSDRRNEQFF.

Ten or more counts support this clonotype. The chain joins TRBV21-1 to TRBJ1-2; whether TRBD1, the table's D call, matches the DNA was not checked. TRBV21-1 is a recognized pseudogene. CDR3 length equals 12 residues. The CDR3 sequence is CASSKGGRGYTF. The CDR3, as DNA: TGTGCCAGCAGCAAAGGGGGGCGCGGCTACACCTTC.

V usage is TRBV27 and J usage is TRBJ2-7; TRBD1 matches 10 bases. CDR3 length: 15 amino acids. With V trimmed by 6 bases and J by 4 bases, 9 bases remained unmatched. CDR1 and CDR2 (germline): MNHEY, SMNVEV (reference sequence). The CDR3 DNA reads TGTGCCAGCAGCCGAGGGACAGGGGATACTTACGAGCAGTACTTC. Amino acids: CASSRGTGDTYEQYF.

This clonotype has more than one count but fewer than ten. The chain employs TRBV15 and TRBJ1-4; 8 bases map to TRBD1. Germline-derived CDR1 and CDR2 are LNHNV and YYDKDF (reference sequence). The CDR3 consists of 16 residues. J gave up 6 bases and V 0 bases, and 6 bases lay outside the gene matches. The CDR3 region has the DNA TGTGCCACCAGCAGAGAGCCAGGGGGCATCTATGAAAAACTGTTTTTT. Translation: CATSREPGGIYEKLFF. Filled out from reference TRBV15 and TRBJ1-4, the complete variable domain reads DAMVIQNPRYQVTQFGKPVTLSCSQTLNHNVMYWYQQKSSQAPKLLFHYYDKDFNNEADTPDNFQSRRPNTSFCFLDIRSPGLGDTAMYLCATSREPGGIYEKLFFGSGTQLSVL.

This chain joins TRBV5-1 and TRBJ2-7; possibly TRBD2 for D (6 bases). V was trimmed by 6 bases and J by 4 bases, leaving 14 bases between them. CDR3 length: 13 amino acids. Germline loops: CDR1 SGHRS, CDR2 YFSETQ. The CDR3, as DNA: TGCGCCAGCACGAAGGGAGGAGCTTACGAGCAGTACTTC. This translates into CASTKGGAYEQYF.

This clonotype came up many times. This sequence joins TRBV6-6 and TRBJ1-5, with 8 nucleotides matching TRBD1. Trimming cost V 4 bases and J 4 bases; bases outside gene matches: 3. CDR3 length: 14 amino acids. The germline gives CDR1 MNHNY, CDR2 SVGAGI (reference sequence). The DNA for the CDR3 is TGTGCCAGCAGTTCTAGACAGGGGAATCAGCCCCAGCATTTT. Protein product: CASSSRQGNQPQHF.

There are many counts of this clonotype. The chain combines TRBV27 with TRBJ1-2, with a tentative D call TRBD1 (5 bases). The CDR3 spans 14 residues. The germline CDR1 and CDR2 sequences are MNHEY and SMNVEV (reference sequence). Trimming stripped 4 bases from V and 5 bases from J, with 14 bases between. In DNA form, the CDR3 reads TGTGCCAGCAGTTCCCTCCGGACATTGTATGGCTACACCTTC. Protein: CASSSLRTLYGYTF.

In this sample, this clonotype turned up a few times. The chain is built from TRBV20-1 and TRBJ2-1, with a weak D call TRBD2 (6 bases). V was clipped by 5 bases and J by 4 bases, with 18 bases between them. CDR3 length: 15 residues. The germline V gene encodes CDR1 DFQATT and CDR2 SNEGSKA (reference sequence). The CDR3 sequence is CSAPTRDGPYNEQFF. The CDR3 bases are TGCAGTGCTCCCACGCGGGACGGACCATACAATGAGCAGTTCTTC.

The table lists this clonotype with a few counts. This sequence joins TRBV20-1 and TRBJ2-7, with 10 bases lining up with TRBD1. This CDR3 has 14 residues. V lost 6 bases and J lost 6; bases outside the gene matches: 11. CDR1 and CDR2 from the germline V gene are DFQATT and SNEGSKA (reference sequence). The chain's CDR3 is CSAVGQGERGEQYF. The DNA for the CDR3 is TGCAGTGCAGTCGGACAGGGGGAGCGAGGCGAGCAGTACTTC.

This clonotype has only one observation. This may arise from a read error, as a much more abundant clone is one base away. The chain links TRBV7-8 to TRBJ2-2, with a possible D match to TRBD1 (5 bases). Germline V gene data show CDR1 as SGHVS and CDR2 as FQNEAQ. The CDR3 length is 16 residues. V was cut by 1 base and J by 9 bases, with 18 bases left in between. The CDR3 DNA sequence: TGTGCCAGCAGCTTAGAGGTGACAGCTCATGCCTGGGAGCTGTTTTTT. Its protein is CASSLEVTAHAWELFF.

This clonotype was seen ten or more times. The chain uses TRBV20-1 and TRBJ2-7; D is unclear. From germline, CDR1 is DFQATT and CDR2 SNEGSKA (reference sequence). The V gene lost 0 bases and the J gene lost 4 bases, with 13 bases spanning the gap. CDR3 size: 14 residues. The CDR3 DNA follows: TGCAGTGCTAGAGATCACCAGGCCTATTACGAGCAGTACTTC. The encoded protein is CSARDHQAYYEQYF.

This clonotype occurred many times. The chain uses TRBV18 and TRBJ1-1; D uncertain. The CDR3 covers 16 residues. Germline loops: CDR1 KGHSH, CDR2 LQKENI. The V gene lost 6 bases and the J gene lost 1 base, with 18 bases spanning the gap. The CDR3 reads CASSQDLFDRNTEAFF. The CDR3 DNA is TGTGCCAGCTCCCAGGACTTATTTGATAGGAACACTGAAGCTTTCTTT.

This clonotype was observed a handful of times. V gene TRBV7-2 combines with J gene TRBJ2-5, with TRBD2 matching 7 bases. V dropped 6 bases and J dropped 3; count of bases not matched to a gene: 10. The germline gives CDR1 SGHTA, CDR2 FQGNSA. This CDR3 is built from 15 residues. CDR3 sequence: CASSPSPGLEETQYF. The CDR3 DNA sequence: TGTGCCAGCAGTCCGAGCCCTGGACTAGAAGAGACCCAGTACTTC. The full variable domain, completed using reference TRBV7-2 and TRBJ2-5, is GAGVSQSPSNKVTEKGKDVELRCDPISGHTALYWYRQSLGQGLEFLIYFQGNSAPDKSGLPSDRFSAERTGGSVSTLTIQRTQQEDSAVYLCASSPSPGLEETQYFGPGTRLLVL.

There are a few counts of this clonotype. The rearrangement uses TRBV1 and TRBJ2-3; TRBD2, as called in the table, went unchecked against the DNA. TRBV1 is tagged as a pseudogene. CDR3 length: 19 amino acids. The CDR3 region is CTSSHQPPGLAGGPVAQYF. The DNA of the CDR3 is TGCACCAGCAGCCATCAACCCCCGGGACTAGCGGGAGGGCCGGTTGCGCAGTATTTT.

This clonotype was recorded a few times. The chain combines TRBV30 with TRBJ1-2; the D is unclear. V lost 2 bases and J lost 8, with 12 bases in between. Germline assignment: CDR1 GTSNPN and CDR2 SVGIG (reference sequence). The CDR3 consists of 12 residues. The CDR3 region is CAWSTGLNGYTF. The CDR3 nucleotides are TGTGCCTGGAGTACCGGGCTTAACGGCTACACCTTC.

This clonotype was seen a few times. The gene calls are TRBV20-1 and TRBJ2-4, with 12 positions matching TRBD2. V shed 0 bases, J shed 1 base, and the junction held 7 bases outside the gene matches. Germline-derived CDR1 and CDR2 are DFQATT and SNEGSKA (reference sequence). The length of the CDR3 is 18 residues. CDR3 sequence: CSARDILAGGLAKNIQYF. The CDR3 DNA is TGCAGTGCTAGAGATATACTAGCGGGAGGTCTGGCCAAAAACATTCAGTACTTC.

This clonotype was found many times. The V call is TRBV30, the J call TRBJ2-7, with D possibly matching TRBD1 (6 bases). CDR3 length: 11 amino acids. The germline V gene encodes CDR1 GTSNPN and CDR2 SVGIG (reference sequence). V was trimmed by 5 bases and J by 4 bases, leaving 9 bases between them. The CDR3 sequence is CAWGQGYEQYF. As DNA, the CDR3 is TGTGCCTGGGGCCAGGGGTACGAGCAGTACTTC.

The V call is TRBV14, the J call TRBJ2-3, with a possible D match to TRBD2 (5 bases). V lost 4 bases, J lost 6 bases, and 11 bases lay in between. Germline V gives CDR1 SGHDN, CDR2 FVKESK. This CDR3 has 13 amino acids. The CDR3 here is CASSRHRGDTQYF. The CDR3 nucleotides read TGTGCCAGCAGCCGCCATCGAGGGGATACGCAGTATTTT.

This clonotype was observed at least ten times. J is TRBJ2-3 and V is TRBV11-2, with D possibly matching TRBD2 (5 bases). The germline gives CDR1 SGHAT, CDR2 FQNNGV. V dropped 5 bases and J dropped 0 bases, with 12 bases sitting between them. The CDR3 totals 15 residues. The CDR3 loop reads CASSPLSGSTDTQYF. In nucleotides, the CDR3 is TGTGCCAGCAGCCCACTATCGGGGAGCACAGATACGCAGTATTTT.

The table lists this clonotype with many counts. This chain links TRBV7-3 with TRBJ2-3; D remains ambiguous. CDR3 size: 14 residues. Germline-derived CDR1 and CDR2 are SGHTA and FQGTGA. The germline V and J ends were trimmed by 2 bases and 4 bases, with 10 bases remaining between them. The CDR3 DNA is TGTGCCAGCAGCTTAGGTCTAGGTTCAGATACGCAGTATTTT. Protein product: CASSLGLGSDTQYF.

This clonotype was picked up many times. The chain couples TRBV5-1 to TRBJ2-2; D not resolved. The CDR3 is made up of 14 amino acids. The V gene lost 5 bases and the J gene lost 1 base, with 9 bases spanning the gap. Looked up from germline, CDR1 is SGHRS and CDR2 is YFSETQ. The CDR3 protein is CASRVIQNTGELFF. The DNA of the CDR3 is TGCGCCAGCAGGGTTATACAGAACACCGGGGAGCTGTTTTTT.

There are many counts of this clonotype. The chain links TRBV5-1 to TRBJ2-1; 10 bases are a match to TRBD2. The CDR3 totals 18 residues. Per germline, CDR1 SGHRS and CDR2 YFSETQ. V lost 1 base and J lost 9; bases outside the gene matches: 16. CDR3 residues: CASSLPVGGSGGPGEQFF. CDR3 DNA sequence: TGCGCCAGCAGCTTGCCCGTCGGGGGTAGCGGGGGGCCGGGTGAGCAGTTCTTC.

This clonotype was counted only a few times. The chain combines TRBV10-3 with TRBJ2-5, with D possibly TRBD2 on 7 matching bases. The CDR3 totals 16 residues. Trimming cost V 0 bases and J 5 bases, with 16 bases left between them. Germline-derived CDR1 and CDR2 are ENHRY and SYGVKD. The CDR3 reads CAISESGGRDGETQYF. In nucleotides, the CDR3 is TGTGCCATCAGTGAGTCGGGGGGGCGCGACGGTGAGACCCAGTACTTC.